The rows below give T cell receptor beta chains drawn from one sample of a study of T cell responses to AZD1222 COVID-19 vaccine. Sequencing used immunoSEQ multiplex PCR; TCRdb keeps in-frame clones, though not all of them. This table has 110,000 to 150,000 clones, 80% to 90% appearing once. The sequenced sample was peripheral blood, obtained on day 0 of AZD1222 vaccination. The origin of the receptors is an adult in good health. CDR3s include the opening cysteine and the closing phenylalanine or tryptophan. The order of the fields is clone size, V gene, D gene, J gene, CDR3 DNA, CDR3 protein. The D gene is left open where the match is weak. A row's size may be missing; if present it is once, few, many or a size class.

size: -; V: TRBV19; D: -; J: TRBJ1-1; DNA: TGTGCCAGTAGTCCGGGGGCCAAAGCGGAAGCTTTCTTT; CDR3: CASSPGAKAEAFF
size: once; V: TRBV19; D: TRBD1; J: TRBJ2-5; DNA: TGTGCCAGTAGTGTCGGGACAGGGTTTGAAGAGACCCAGTACTTC; CDR3: CASSVGTGFEETQYF
size: -; V: TRBV12-3/TRBV12-4; D: -; J: TRBJ1-4; DNA: TGTGCCAGCGGGGCGAGCCATAATGAAAAACTGTTTTTT; CDR3: CASGASHNEKLFF
size: -; V: TRBV11-3; D: TRBD2; J: TRBJ2-1; DNA: TGTGCCAGCAGCTTAGGCGGGGGGCTGTCCTACAATGAGCAGTTCTTC; CDR3: CASSLGGGLSYNEQFF
size: -; V: TRBV20-1; D: -; J: TRBJ2-7; DNA: TGCAGTGCTAGTCCCCTATCGTACGAGCAGTACTTC; CDR3: CSASPLSYEQYF
size: -; V: TRBV18; D: TRBD1; J: TRBJ2-2; DNA: TGTGCCAGCTCGGGGGACAGGAACACCGGGGAGCTGTTTTTT; CDR3: CASSGDRNTGELFF
size: -; V: TRBV7-9; D: -; J: TRBJ2-1; DNA: TGTGCCAGCAGCTTAAGATTAAGCTCCTACAATGAGCAGTTCTTC; CDR3: CASSLRLSSYNEQFF
size: -; V: TRBV27; D: -; J: TRBJ2-7; DNA: TGTGCCAGCAGTTTCTTGGGACGGACCTACGAGCAGTACTTC; CDR3: CASSFLGRTYEQYF
size: -; V: TRBV2; D: -; J: TRBJ2-3; DNA: TGTGCCAGCAGTGAAGTTCGCAGTACGCAGTATTTT; CDR3: CASSEVRSTQYF
size: -; V: TRBV19; D: -; J: TRBJ2-1; DNA: TGTGCCAGTAGTATAAGCCCAGGGTCAAATGAGCAGTTCTTC; CDR3: CASSISPGSNEQFF
size: -; V: TRBV28; D: -; J: TRBJ1-4; DNA: TGTGCCAGCAGTCTGCCGGGCCCTTCTAATGAAAAACTGTTTTTT; CDR3: CASSLPGPSNEKLFF
size: -; V: TRBV11-2; D: -; J: TRBJ2-7; DNA: TGTGCCAGCAGCTCCACAGTCTCGGACTACGAGCAGTACTTC; CDR3: CASSSTVSDYEQYF
size: -; V: TRBV18; D: TRBD1; J: TRBJ1-5; DNA: TGTGCCAGCTCAGGACAGGGGCCCGCTCAGCCCCAGCATTTT; CDR3: CASSGQGPAQPQHF
size: -; V: TRBV5-5; D: -; J: TRBJ2-3; DNA: TGTGCCAGCAGCTTGTGGGTAGATACGCAGTATTTT; CDR3: CASSLWVDTQYF
size: -; V: TRBV11-2; D: TRBD1; J: TRBJ2-7; DNA: TGTGCCAGCAGCGACGGGACAGGGCGCTACGAGCAGTACTTC; CDR3: CASSDGTGRYEQYF
size: -; V: TRBV7-2; D: TRBD2; J: TRBJ2-1; DNA: TGTGCCAGCAGCTTAAGCCCCCTCAGCGGGGCTAACAATGAGCAGTTCTTC; CDR3: CASSLSPLSGANNEQFF
size: -; V: TRBV10-1; D: -; J: TRBJ2-4; DNA: TGCGCCGGCAGGGGGGGCGCGCCCAAAAACATTCAGTACTTC; CDR3: CAGRGGAPKNIQYF
size: -; V: TRBV5-4; D: -; J: TRBJ1-2; DNA: TGTGCCAGCAGCTGGGACACCTTCTATGGCTACACCTTC; CDR3: CASSWDTFYGYTF
size: -; V: TRBV6-6; D: -; J: TRBJ1-5; DNA: TGTGCCTGCTTCGGGGGAGGAAATCAGCCCCAGCATTTT; CDR3: CACFGGGNQPQHF
size: -; V: TRBV5-1; D: TRBD2; J: TRBJ2-1; DNA: TGCGCCAGCAGCTTGGTAGGCGGGGGGAATCACAATGAGCAGTTCTTC; CDR3: CASSLVGGGNHNEQFF
size: -; V: TRBV7-2; D: TRBD2; J: TRBJ2-3; DNA: TGTGCCAGCAGCTTATCTAGCGGCGCTAGCACAGATACGCAGTATTTT; CDR3: CASSLSSGASTDTQYF
size: -; V: TRBV7-9; D: -; J: TRBJ1-2; DNA: TGTGCCAGCTCTTATGAAGGGAACTATGGCTACACCTTC; CDR3: CASSYEGNYGYTF
size: -; V: TRBV7-8; D: -; J: TRBJ1-5; DNA: TGTGCCAGCACCAAAGACGGCAACTCTAATCAGCCCCAGCATTTT; CDR3: CASTKDGNSNQPQHF
size: -; V: TRBV27; D: -; J: TRBJ1-6; DNA: TGTGCCAGCACCGGGACTAAGAATTCACCCCTCCACTTT; CDR3: CASTGTKNSPLHF
size: -; V: TRBV10-3; D: -; J: TRBJ1-2; DNA: TGTGCCATCAGTGAGTTTGAGACACCTTATTATGGCTACACCTTC; CDR3: CAISEFETPYYGYTF
size: -; V: TRBV11-2; D: -; J: TRBJ1-6; DNA: TGTGCCAGCAGCTTAGATTCGGGTGGAGGTTCACCCCTCCACTTT; CDR3: CASSLDSGGGSPLHF
size: few; V: TRBV6-1; D: TRBD1; J: TRBJ2-7; DNA: TGTGCCAGCAGTGAGACCGGGACAGGGTACGAGCAGTACTTC; CDR3: CASSETGTGYEQYF
size: -; V: TRBV19; D: TRBD1; J: TRBJ1-3; DNA: TGTGCCAGTAGTTGGACAGGGGAGATCCCCTGGGAGCCTGGAAACACCATATATTTT; CDR3: CASSWTGEIPWEPGNTIYF
size: -; V: TRBV7-7; D: -; J: TRBJ1-3; DNA: TGTGCTAGCAGCGACGGGTCGGCCCGCTCTGGAAACACCATATATTTT; CDR3: CASSDGSARSGNTIYF
size: -; V: TRBV19; D: -; J: TRBJ2-5; DNA: TGTGCCTCAAGACAGGCTGGGGAGACCCAGTACTTC; CDR3: CASRQAGETQYF
size: medium-sized; V: TRBV20-1; D: TRBD2; J: TRBJ2-1; DNA: TGCAGTACGGGGAGGGTGTGGTTCTTC; CDR3: CSTGRVWFF
size: -; V: TRBV11-2; D: -; J: TRBJ2-3; DNA: TGTGCCAGCAGCTTGGACCAAACGCAGTATTTT; CDR3: CASSLDQTQYF
size: -; V: TRBV12-3/TRBV12-4; D: -; J: TRBJ2-7; DNA: TGTGCCAGCAGCAGGGACGGGTACGAGCAGTACTTC; CDR3: CASSRDGYEQYF
size: -; V: TRBV20-1; D: -; J: TRBJ1-2; DNA: TGCAGGGGGGCAGGGAGCGGCTACACCTTC; CDR3: CRGAGSGYTF
size: -; V: TRBV10-3; D: -; J: TRBJ1-2; DNA: TGTGCCATCAGCCCACAGGGCTATGGCTACACCTTC; CDR3: CAISPQGYGYTF
size: -; V: TRBV19; D: -; J: TRBJ1-5; DNA: TGTGCCAGTAGTAAGGGAAGCTACCTATCTAGCAATCAGCCCCAGCATTTT; CDR3: CASSKGSYLSSNQPQHF
size: once; V: TRBV7-8; D: TRBD1; J: TRBJ1-2; DNA: TGTGCCAGCAGCCCAGGGGGAGACTATGGCTACACCTTC; CDR3: CASSPGGDYGYTF
size: -; V: TRBV7-2; D: -; J: TRBJ2-7; DNA: TGTGCCAGCAGCTTAGGTGGGACGGCCTACGAGCAGTACTTC; CDR3: CASSLGGTAYEQYF
size: -; V: TRBV10-1; D: -; J: TRBJ2-2; DNA: TGCGCCAGCAGCCCTAATAGAAACACCGGGGAGCTGTTTTTT; CDR3: CASSPNRNTGELFF
size: -; V: TRBV5-1; D: TRBD1; J: TRBJ1-1; DNA: TGCGCCAGCAGCCCTAGGACAGGGCAAGCTTTCTTT; CDR3: CASSPRTGQAFF
size: -; V: TRBV5-6; D: TRBD1; J: TRBJ1-2; DNA: TGTGCCAGCAGCTTGGAGACAGGGACGATCTATGGCTACACCTTC; CDR3: CASSLETGTIYGYTF
size: -; V: TRBV18; D: -; J: TRBJ2-5; DNA: TGTGCCAGCTTAGAGCGTCTCCAGGAGACCCAGTACTTC; CDR3: CASLERLQETQYF
size: -; V: TRBV6-4; D: -; J: TRBJ2-3; DNA: TGTGCCAGCAGCGCCTACGCGACCGTGGGTACGCAGTATTTT; CDR3: CASSAYATVGTQYF
size: -; V: TRBV28; D: -; J: TRBJ2-3; DNA: TGTGCCAGCAGTCTTACCACAGATACGCAGTATTTT; CDR3: CASSLTTDTQYF
size: -; V: TRBV6-5; D: TRBD2; J: TRBJ2-7; DNA: TGTGCCAGCAGCCCAATGATGGCGGGGGGGGAGCAGTACTTC; CDR3: CASSPMMAGGEQYF
size: once; V: TRBV5-4; D: -; J: TRBJ2-7; DNA: TGTGCCAGCAGCTCCTGGGACGAGACCTACGAGCAGTACTTC; CDR3: CASSSWDETYEQYF